The rows below give T cell receptor beta chains drawn from one sample of a study of human T cells and chemical hapten exposure. MiXCR, applied by TCRdb to the RACE reads, yields one record per CDR3 protein. Among about 360,000 distinct CDR3 sequences listed, about 4.8% were seen once. The sequencing used whole blood, collected in connection with sensitization to the hapten diphenylcyclopropenone (DPC). The receptor source for this set is a woman between 45 and 65 years old with alopecia areata. Some clones in this sample may be carry-over from other donors' samples. CDR3s include the opening cysteine and the closing phenylalanine or tryptophan. A D gene is named only where the DNA matches it firmly. Only part of the rows carry a size: once, few, many, or a class if the clone is expanded.

-	TRBV5-1	TRBJ2-1	-	CASSFFGGVTYNEQFF	TGCGCCAGCAGCTTTTTCGGCGGGGTGACCTACAATGAGCAGTTCTTC
TRBD2	TRBV3-1	TRBJ2-1	few	CASSQAAGGNNEQFF	TGTGCCAGCAGCCAAGCAGCGGGAGGGAACAATGAGCAGTTCTTC
-	TRBV14	TRBJ2-7	few	CASSLPGGWEQYF	TGTGCCAGCAGCCTGCCCGGGGGATGGGAGCAGTACTTC
-	TRBV6-1	TRBJ1-2	-	CASHPGRRSYGYTF	TGTGCCTCTCACCCCGGGAGGCGAAGCTATGGCTACACCTTC
-	TRBV29-1	TRBJ1-1	few	CSVNQRQVNTEAFF	TGCAGCGTTAATCAGCGGCAGGTGAACACTGAAGCTTTCTTT
TRBD1	TRBV13	TRBJ2-7	-	CASSFRDRGPYEQYF	TGTGCCAGCAGCTTTCGGGACAGGGGGCCCTACGAGCAGTACTTC
TRBD1	TRBV12-3/TRBV12-4	TRBJ1-4	-	CASSQDRGNEKLFF	TGTGCCAGCAGTCAGGACAGGGGGAATGAAAAACTGTTTTTT
-	TRBV7-2	TRBJ2-7	-	CASSLGASVTYEQYF	TGTGCCAGCAGCTTAGGTGCTTCCGTTACCTACGAGCAGTACTTC
-	TRBV28	TRBJ2-3	few	CASASVTQYF	TGTGCCAGCGCCTCCGTGACGCAGTATTTT
-	TRBV20-1	TRBJ1-1	many	CSARGLRTEAFF	TGCAGTGCTCGGGGGCTAAGGACTGAAGCTTTCTTT
TRBD1	TRBV12-3/TRBV12-4	TRBJ1-2	many	CASSQDRVSYGYTF	TGTGCCAGCAGTCAGGACAGGGTTAGCTATGGCTACACCTTC
-	TRBV7-9	TRBJ2-7	many	CASSLAAGRREQYF	TGTGCCAGCAGCTTAGCGGCAGGGAGGCGCGAGCAGTACTTC
-	TRBV6-5	TRBJ2-5	many	CATGTGQETQYF	TGTGCCACCGGGACGGGACAAGAGACCCAGTACTTC
-	TRBV6-5	TRBJ1-1	few	CASSQNSGTEAFF	TGTGCCAGCAGTCAGAATTCGGGGACTGAAGCTTTCTTT
-	TRBV30	TRBJ1-3	-	CAWSVSWVSGNTIYF	TGTGCCTGGAGTGTATCCTGGGTCTCTGGAAACACCATATATTTT
TRBD2	TRBV4-3	TRBJ2-7	many	CASSQGLAGPYEQYF	TGCGCCAGCAGCCAGGGACTAGCGGGGCCCTACGAGCAGTACTTC
TRBD1	TRBV10-2	TRBJ2-3	many	CATYAPGQGTDTQYF	TGCGCCACCTACGCACCGGGACAGGGCACAGATACGCAGTATTTT
TRBD1	TRBV10-3	TRBJ1-1	few	CAISVGTAGGEAFF	TGTGCCATCAGTGTCGGGACAGCCGGCGGGGAAGCTTTCTTT
TRBD1	TRBV20-1	TRBJ2-5	-	CSATPNRGQRETQYF	TGCAGTGCCACCCCAAACAGGGGGCAGAGGGAGACCCAGTACTTC
-	TRBV2	TRBJ1-1	many	CASSRQSLGEAFF	TGTGCCAGCAGCCGACAGTCCTTGGGTGAAGCTTTCTTT
-	TRBV29-1	TRBJ2-6	many	CSVALSGANVLTF	TGCAGCGTTGCGCTCTCTGGGGCCAACGTCCTGACTTTC
TRBD2	TRBV10-3	TRBJ2-3	few	CAIKGLATDTQYF	TGTGCCATCAAGGGACTAGCCACAGATACGCAGTATTTT
TRBD1	TRBV20-1	TRBJ1-1	many	CSAYRQGTNTEAFF	TGCAGTGCTTATAGACAGGGGACGAACACTGAAGCTTTCTTT
TRBD1	TRBV12-3/TRBV12-4	TRBJ2-1	few	CASSAMRQGRNEQFF	TGTGCCAGCAGCGCAATGAGACAGGGGAGGAATGAGCAGTTCTTC
TRBD1	TRBV7-9	TRBJ1-1	few	CASSVPVTGDTEAFF	TGTGCCAGCAGCGTGCCCGTGACAGGGGACACTGAAGCTTTCTTT
TRBD1	TRBV28	TRBJ1-1	-	CASSLQGDGPEAFF	TGTGCCAGCAGCCTACAGGGGGACGGCCCTGAAGCTTTCTTT
-	TRBV7-2	TRBJ2-7	few	CASSFRTSSYEQYF	TGTGCCAGCAGCTTCCGGACAAGCTCCTACGAGCAGTACTTC
-	TRBV6-5	TRBJ1-4	few	CASSYRPAAPEKLFF	TGTGCCAGCAGTTACCGACCGGCGGCGCCTGAAAAACTGTTTTTT
-	TRBV24-1	TRBJ2-6	-	CATGLSGANVLTF	TGTGCCACCGGACTCTCTGGGGCCAACGTCCTGACTTTC
-	TRBV29-1	TRBJ1-1	few	CSVGEHGGNTEAFF	TGCAGCGTGGGGGAACACGGGGGAAACACTGAAGCTTTCTTT
-	TRBV27	TRBJ1-1	many	CASSLWGRAHTEAFF	TGTGCCAGCAGTTTATGGGGCAGGGCACACACTGAAGCTTTCTTT
-	TRBV20-1	TRBJ2-3	many	CSASPQLRADTQYF	TGCAGTGCTTCTCCACAGTTGAGAGCAGATACGCAGTATTTT
-	TRBV28	TRBJ2-7	many	CASSFNALGRVSYEQYF	TGTGCCAGCAGTTTTAATGCCCTGGGGCGGGTCTCCTACGAGCAGTACTTC
-	TRBV10-2	TRBJ2-1	-	CASGPGGTYNEQFF	TGCGCCAGCGGTCCCGGGGGAACCTACAATGAGCAGTTCTTC
TRBD2	TRBV10-3	TRBJ2-1	few	CAIRGGTFNEQFF	TGTGCCATCAGGGGGGGGACTTTCAATGAGCAGTTCTTC
-	TRBV11-2	TRBJ2-7	few	CASSLSGSNSYEQYF	TGTGCCAGCAGCCTAAGTGGGTCGAATTCCTACGAGCAGTACTTC
-	TRBV6-2/TRBV6-3	TRBJ1-2	few	CARSRGMANYGYTF	TGTGCCAGGTCGAGGGGTATGGCTAACTATGGCTACACCTTC
-	TRBV13	TRBJ2-3	few	CASSFGPLFRRAQYF	TGTGCCAGCAGCTTTGGCCCCCTCTTTCGGAGGGCGCAGTATTTT
TRBD2	TRBV11-2	TRBJ2-7	-	CASSLVLAGEQYF	TGTGCCAGCAGCTTAGTGTTAGCGGGCGAGCAGTACTTC
-	TRBV20-1	TRBJ2-7	few	CSARVHYEQYF	TGCAGTGCTAGAGTGCACTACGAGCAGTACTTC
-	TRBV4-1	TRBJ2-1	few	CASHREGGASYNEQFF	TGCGCCAGCCACAGGGAGGGGGGGGCATCCTACAATGAGCAGTTCTTC
-	TRBV6-2/TRBV6-3	TRBJ1-5	many	CASSAESRNQPQHF	TGTGCCAGCAGTGCCGAGTCGCGCAATCAGCCCCAGCATTTT
TRBD2	TRBV27	TRBJ2-3	many	CASKIAGGADTQYF	TGTGCCAGCAAAATAGCGGGAGGAGCAGATACGCAGTATTTT
-	TRBV29-1	TRBJ1-2	many	CSAVQQGNYGYTF	TGCAGCGCTGTGCAACAGGGAAACTATGGCTACACCTTC